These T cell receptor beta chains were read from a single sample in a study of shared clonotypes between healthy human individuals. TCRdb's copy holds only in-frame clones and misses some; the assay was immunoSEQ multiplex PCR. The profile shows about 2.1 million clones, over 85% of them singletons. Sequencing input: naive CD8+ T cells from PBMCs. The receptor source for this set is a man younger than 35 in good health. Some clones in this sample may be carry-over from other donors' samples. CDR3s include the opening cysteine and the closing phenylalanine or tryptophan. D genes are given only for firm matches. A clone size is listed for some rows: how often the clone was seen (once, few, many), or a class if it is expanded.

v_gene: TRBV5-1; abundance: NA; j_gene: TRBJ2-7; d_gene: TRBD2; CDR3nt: TGCGCCAGCAGCTTAAGCGGGAGCGTCGAGCAGTACTTC; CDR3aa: CASSLSGSVEQYF
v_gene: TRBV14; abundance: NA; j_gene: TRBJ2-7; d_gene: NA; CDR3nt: TGTGCCAGCAGCCAGTGGAGGGGGCTGGGCGAGCAGTACTTC; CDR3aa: CASSQWRGLGEQYF
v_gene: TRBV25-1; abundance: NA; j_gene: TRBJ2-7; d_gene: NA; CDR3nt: TGTGCCAGCAGTGAAGGAAGGGGGGCCAGACGATACGAGCAGTACTTC; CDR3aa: CASSEGRGARRYEQYF
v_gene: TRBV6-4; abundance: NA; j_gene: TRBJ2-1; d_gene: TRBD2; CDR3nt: TGTGCCAGCAGTGAATGGCGGGAGGGCCACAATGAGCAGTTCTTC; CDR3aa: CASSEWREGHNEQFF
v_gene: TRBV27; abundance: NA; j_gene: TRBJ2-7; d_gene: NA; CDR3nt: TGTGCCAGCAGTCCTGACAGGTTTCAATACGAGCAGTACTTC; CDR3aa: CASSPDRFQYEQYF
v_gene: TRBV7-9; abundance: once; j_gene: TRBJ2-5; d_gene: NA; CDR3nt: TGTGCCAGCAAGAACGGCTTGATAATGGTCGGGGAGACCCAGTACTTC; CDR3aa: CASKNGLIMVGETQYF
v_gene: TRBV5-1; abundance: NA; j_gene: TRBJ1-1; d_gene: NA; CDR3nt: TGCGCCAGCAGCTTGGCAGGAGTGGGCGCTGAAGCTTTCTTT; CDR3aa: CASSLAGVGAEAFF
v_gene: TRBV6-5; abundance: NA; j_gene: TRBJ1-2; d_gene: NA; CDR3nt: TGTGCCAGCAGTTTAGGCAGGGGTCCCTATGGCTACACCTTC; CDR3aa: CASSLGRGPYGYTF
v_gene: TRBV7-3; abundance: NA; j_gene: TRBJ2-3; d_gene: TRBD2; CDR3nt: TGTGCCAGCAGCTACTCGCAGAGCGGGATAGAAGGGGATACGCAGTATTTT; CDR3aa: CASSYSQSGIEGDTQYF
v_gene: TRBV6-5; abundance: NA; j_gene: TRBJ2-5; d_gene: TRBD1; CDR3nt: TGTGCCAGCAGTTACTCCCCGGACAGGGCCGGGGAGACCCAGTACTTC; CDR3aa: CASSYSPDRAGETQYF
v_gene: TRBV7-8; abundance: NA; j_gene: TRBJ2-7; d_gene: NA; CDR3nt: TGTGCCAGCAGCCCCAGTCGGGGGATAACCTACGAGCAGTACTTC; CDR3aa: CASSPSRGITYEQYF
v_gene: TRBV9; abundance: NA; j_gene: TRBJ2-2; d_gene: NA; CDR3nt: TGTGCCAGCAGCGTACCCCCGGACAGACCGAACACCGGGGAGCTGTTTTTT; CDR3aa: CASSVPPDRPNTGELFF
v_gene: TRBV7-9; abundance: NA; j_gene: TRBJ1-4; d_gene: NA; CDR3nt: TGTGCCAGCAGCTTAGGCAGCAATGAACTGTTTTTT; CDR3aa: CASSLGSNELFF
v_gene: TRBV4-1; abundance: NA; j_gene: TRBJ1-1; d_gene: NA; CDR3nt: TGCGCCAGCAGCCAAGAATGGTCAGGGAGAGCTTTCTTT; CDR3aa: CASSQEWSGRAFF
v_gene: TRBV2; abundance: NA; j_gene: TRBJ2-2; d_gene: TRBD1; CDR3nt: TGTGCCAGCAGCCCCCAGGGGGTGTTATCCGGGGAGCTGTTTTTT; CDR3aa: CASSPQGVLSGELFF
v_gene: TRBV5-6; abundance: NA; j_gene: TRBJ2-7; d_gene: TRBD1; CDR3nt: TGTGCCAGCAGCTTTTCAGTCGTGGACAGGGGGTATGAGCAGTACTTC; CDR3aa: CASSFSVVDRGYEQYF
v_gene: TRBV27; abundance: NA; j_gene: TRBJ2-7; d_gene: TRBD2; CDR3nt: TGTGCCAGCAGTTTTCGGCGGGAGGCCGGGCTCGAGCAGTACTTC; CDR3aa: CASSFRREAGLEQYF
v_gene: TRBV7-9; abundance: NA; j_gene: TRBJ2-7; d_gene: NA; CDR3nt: TGTGCCAGCAGACCTTCCCCGAGCAGGGCCGACGAGCAGTACTTC; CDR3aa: CASRPSPSRADEQYF
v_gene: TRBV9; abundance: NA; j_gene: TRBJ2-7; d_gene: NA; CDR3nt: TGTGCCAGCAGCGTAGGGGCCAGGGGATACGAGCAGTACTTC; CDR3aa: CASSVGARGYEQYF
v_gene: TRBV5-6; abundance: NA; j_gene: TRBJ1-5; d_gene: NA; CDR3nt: TGTGCCAGCAGCTTGGCCGGGTTCGGCCTCAATCAGCCCCAGCATTTT; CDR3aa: CASSLAGFGLNQPQHF
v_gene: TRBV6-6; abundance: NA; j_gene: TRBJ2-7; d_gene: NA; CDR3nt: TGTGCCAGCAGTTACTCTCTTTTGACGCTAGCCTACGAGCAGTACTTC; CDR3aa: CASSYSLLTLAYEQYF
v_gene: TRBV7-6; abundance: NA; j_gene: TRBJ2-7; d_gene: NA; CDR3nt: TGTGCCAGCAGCTTAGCGGCCTTCAACGCCTACGAGCAGTACTTC; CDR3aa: CASSLAAFNAYEQYF
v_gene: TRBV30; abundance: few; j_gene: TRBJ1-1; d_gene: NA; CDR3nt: TGTGCCTGCGAAGGGGACACTGAAGCTTTCTTT; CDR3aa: CACEGDTEAFF
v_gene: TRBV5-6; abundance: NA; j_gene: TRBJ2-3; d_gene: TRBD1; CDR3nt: TGTGCCAGCAGCTTAGACAGGGATAACACAGATACGCAGTATTTT; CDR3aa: CASSLDRDNTDTQYF
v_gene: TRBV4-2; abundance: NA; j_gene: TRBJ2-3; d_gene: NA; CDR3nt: TGTGCCAGCAGCCAAGTGGGCACAGATACGCAGTATTTT; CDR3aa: CASSQVGTDTQYF
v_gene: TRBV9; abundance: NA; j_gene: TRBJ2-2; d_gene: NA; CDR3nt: TGTGCCAGCAGCCCCGACGGGAGAGGAACCGGGGAGCTGTTTTTT; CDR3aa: CASSPDGRGTGELFF
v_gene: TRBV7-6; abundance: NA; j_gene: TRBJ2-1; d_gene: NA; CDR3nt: TGTGCCAGCAGCCCCCCCTGGCCCGGATCCTACAATGAGCAGTTCTTC; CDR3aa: CASSPPWPGSYNEQFF
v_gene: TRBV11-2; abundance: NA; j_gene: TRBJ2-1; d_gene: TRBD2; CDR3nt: TGTGCCAGCAGACTCGCGGGAGGGCCAAATGAGCAGTTCTTC; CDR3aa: CASRLAGGPNEQFF
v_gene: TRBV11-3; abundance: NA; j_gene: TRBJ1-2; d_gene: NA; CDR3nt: TGTGCCAGCAGCTCGCCGACAGGCGGCTACACCTTC; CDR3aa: CASSSPTGGYTF
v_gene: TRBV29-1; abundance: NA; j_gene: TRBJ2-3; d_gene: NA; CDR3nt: TGCAGCGTTGATACGGCGGGTTCTCGCACAGATACGCAGTATTTT; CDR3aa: CSVDTAGSRTDTQYF
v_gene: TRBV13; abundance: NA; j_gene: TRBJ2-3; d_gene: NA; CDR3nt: TGTGCCAGCAGCTCCAGCACAGATACGCAGTATTTT; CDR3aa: CASSSSTDTQYF
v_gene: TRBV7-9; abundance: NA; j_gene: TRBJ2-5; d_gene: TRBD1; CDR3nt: TGTGCCAGCAGCTTCGGGACAGTGGGGATACTCGGGACCCAGTACTTC; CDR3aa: CASSFGTVGILGTQYF
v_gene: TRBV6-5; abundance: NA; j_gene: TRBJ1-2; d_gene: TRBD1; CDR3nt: TGTGCCAGCAGCGGACAGGCCCGAGGCTATGGCTACACCTTC; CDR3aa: CASSGQARGYGYTF
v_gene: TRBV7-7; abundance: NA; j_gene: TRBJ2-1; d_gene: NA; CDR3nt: TGTGCCAGCAGCTGGGATATGGGGGACAATGAGCAGTTCTTC; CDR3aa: CASSWDMGDNEQFF
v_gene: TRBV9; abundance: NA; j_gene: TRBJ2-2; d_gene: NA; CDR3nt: TGTGCCAGCAGCGTAGGGCAGTCAGGTGGCCGGGAGCTGTTTTTT; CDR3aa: CASSVGQSGGRELFF
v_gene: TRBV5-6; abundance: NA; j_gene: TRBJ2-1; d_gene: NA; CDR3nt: TGTGCCAGCAGCTTGCCTAGAACCCCCTACAATGAGCAGTTCTTC; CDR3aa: CASSLPRTPYNEQFF
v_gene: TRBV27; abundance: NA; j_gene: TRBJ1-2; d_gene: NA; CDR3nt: TGTGCCAGCAGTTCGCCCCGGGACGGAGTATATGGCTACACCTTC; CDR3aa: CASSSPRDGVYGYTF
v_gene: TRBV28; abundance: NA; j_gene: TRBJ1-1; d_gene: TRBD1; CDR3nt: TGTGCCAGCAGTTTAAAGGGGGCGAATGAAGCTTTCTTT; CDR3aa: CASSLKGANEAFF
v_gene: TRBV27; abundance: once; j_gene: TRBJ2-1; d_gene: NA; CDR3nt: TGTGCCAGCAGGTACAGGGATTCCTACAATGAGCAGTTCTTC; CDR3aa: CASRYRDSYNEQFF
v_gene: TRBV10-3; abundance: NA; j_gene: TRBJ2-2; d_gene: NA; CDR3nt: TGTGCCATCAGTGAGGTGGGGAGGAGGAACACCGGGGAGCTGTTTTTT; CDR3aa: CAISEVGRRNTGELFF
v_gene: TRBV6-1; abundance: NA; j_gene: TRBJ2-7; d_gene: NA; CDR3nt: TGTGCCAGCAGTGCCGGGACTTTGAGCTCCTACGAGCAGTACTTC; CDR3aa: CASSAGTLSSYEQYF
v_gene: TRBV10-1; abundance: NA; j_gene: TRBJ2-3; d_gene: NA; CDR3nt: TGCGCCAGCAGTGAGTCTAGGGACCGCACAGATACGCAGTATTTT; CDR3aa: CASSESRDRTDTQYF
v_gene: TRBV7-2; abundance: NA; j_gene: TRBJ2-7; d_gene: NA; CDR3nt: TGTGCCAGCAGCTTAGGAGGGCCATACCGCTACGAGCAGTACTTC; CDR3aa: CASSLGGPYRYEQYF
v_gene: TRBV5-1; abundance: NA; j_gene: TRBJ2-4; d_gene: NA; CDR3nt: TGCGCCAGCAGCCCCCTAGGCGAAAACATTCAGTACTTC; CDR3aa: CASSPLGENIQYF
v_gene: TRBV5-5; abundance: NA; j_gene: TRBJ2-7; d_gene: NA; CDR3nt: TGTGCCAGCAGGGAGACTAGCTCCTACGAGCAGTACTTC; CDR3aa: CASRETSSYEQYF
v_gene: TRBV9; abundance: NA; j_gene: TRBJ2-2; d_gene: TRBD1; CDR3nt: TGTGCCAGCAGCGTAGCTCGGGACAGCCCGAACACCGGGGAGCTGTTTTTT; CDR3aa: CASSVARDSPNTGELFF
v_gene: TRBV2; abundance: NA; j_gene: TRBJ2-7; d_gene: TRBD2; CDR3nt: TGTGCCAGCAGTGACCCCGGGACTAGACGGGGGGAGCAGTACTTC; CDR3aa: CASSDPGTRRGEQYF
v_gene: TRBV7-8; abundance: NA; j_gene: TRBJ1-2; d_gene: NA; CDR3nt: TGTGCCAGCAGCTTAGCGTTGGCTAACTATGGCTACACCTTC; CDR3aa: CASSLALANYGYTF
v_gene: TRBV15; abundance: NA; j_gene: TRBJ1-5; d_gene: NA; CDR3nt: TGTGCCACCCGATCTAGCAATCAGCCCCAGCATTTT; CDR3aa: CATRSSNQPQHF
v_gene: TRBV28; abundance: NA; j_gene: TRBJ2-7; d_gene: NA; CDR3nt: TGTGCCAGCAGTTTAGTTTCGTCAAAATACGAGCAGTACTTC; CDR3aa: CASSLVSSKYEQYF
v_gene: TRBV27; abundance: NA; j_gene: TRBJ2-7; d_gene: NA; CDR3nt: TGTGCCAGCAGTTTAAGGGGGTTCTACGAGCAGTACTTC; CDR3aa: CASSLRGFYEQYF